The 2 T cell receptor beta chains in this list originate from one sample, sequenced in a study of OX40 agonist ivuxolimab in advanced cancers. Produced via immunoSEQ multiplex PCR; TCRdb's table is partial and in-frame only. Among some 55,000 clones listed, roughly three quarters were seen once. The starting material was CD4+ or CD8+ T cells sorted from blood, obtained in a trial of the OX40 agonist ivuxolimab. The receptors were gathered from an adult with an advanced solid tumor such as melanoma, head and neck, liver or kidney cancer.

The chain has TRBV28 and TRBJ1-4; possibly TRBD1 for D (5 bases). This CDR3 region has 14 residues. CDR1 and CDR2 (germline): MDHEN, SYDVKM. V was cut by 3 bases and J by 7 bases, with 12 bases left in between. The CDR3 region is CASSFPRGVEKLFF. CDR3 nucleotides: TGTGCCAGCAGTTTTCCAAGGGGTGTTGAAAAACTGTTTTTT. Variable domain in full (rest from reference TRBV28 and TRBJ1-4): DVKVTQSSRYLVKRTGEKVFLECVQDMDHENMFWYRQDPGLGLRLIYFSYDVKMKEKGDIPEGYSVSREKKERFSLILESASTNQTSMYLCASSFPRGVEKLFFGSGTQLSVL.

A single count supports this clone. This chain connects TRBV6-5 to TRBJ1-6; 7 bases are a match to TRBD1. The CDR3 consists of 15 residues. The germline CDR1 and CDR2 sequences are MNHEY and SVGAGI. V was clipped by 0 bases and J by 7 bases; unmatched bases: 3. CDR3 sequence: CASSYSETGNSPLHF. The CDR3 nucleotides are TGTGCCAGCAGTTACTCGGAGACAGGGAATTCACCCCTCCACTTT.